This T cell receptor (beta chain) was sequenced in a study of cytomegalovirus exposure and HLA in healthy donors. Clones were sequenced by immunoSEQ multiplex PCR, and TCRdb holds only the in-frame ones, with some missing. The sample lists around 150,000 clones; roughly 86% were seen once. The source is a man younger than 35 in good health and CMV-seropositive. Sequencing was carried out using PBMCs.

CDR3 sequence: CASSEASGRASYTDTQYF. The CDR3 DNA is TGCGCCAGCAGTGAAGCTAGCGGGAGGGCCTCCTACACAGATACGCAGTATTTT. The chain links TRBV5-1 to TRBJ2-3; TRBD2 matches at 12 bases. The CDR3 is 18 amino acids. The V segment lost 5 bases and the J segment 2 bases; nucleotides outside the gene matches: 12. The germline V gene encodes CDR1 SGHRS and CDR2 YFSETQ.